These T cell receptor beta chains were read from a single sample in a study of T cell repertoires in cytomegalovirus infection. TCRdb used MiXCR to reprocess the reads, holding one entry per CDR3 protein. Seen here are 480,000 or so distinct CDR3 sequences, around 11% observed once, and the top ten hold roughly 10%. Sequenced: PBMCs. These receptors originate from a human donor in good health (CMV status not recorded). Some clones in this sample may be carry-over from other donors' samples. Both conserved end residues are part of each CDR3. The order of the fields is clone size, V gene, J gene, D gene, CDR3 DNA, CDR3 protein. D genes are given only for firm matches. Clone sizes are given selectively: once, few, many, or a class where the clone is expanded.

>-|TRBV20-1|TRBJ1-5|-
TGCAGTGCTAGAGAAGGGGGTGTTCCCCAGCATTTT
CSAREGGVPQHF
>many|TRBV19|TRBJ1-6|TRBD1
TGTGCCAGTAGTATGAGGGACAGAGATAATTCACCCCTCCACTTT
CASSMRDRDNSPLHF
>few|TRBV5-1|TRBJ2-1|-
TGCGCCAGCAGCTTGGCCTTGACCGGGCATGAGCAGTTCTTC
CASSLALTGHEQFF
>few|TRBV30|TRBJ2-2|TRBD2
TGTGCCTGGAGTGTACTAGCGGGGGAGCTGTTTTTT
CAWSVLAGELFF
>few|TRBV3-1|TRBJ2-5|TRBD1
TGTGCCAGCAGGCACAGGGGAAGTGAGACCCAGTACTTC
CASRHRGSETQYF
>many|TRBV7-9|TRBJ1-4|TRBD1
TGTGCCAGCAGCTTAGCGACAGGGTGGGGAGAAGAAAAACTGTTTTTT
CASSLATGWGEEKLFF
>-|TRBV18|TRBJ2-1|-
TGTGCCAGCTCACCGACCGGGTCCCCGAGGAATGAGCAGTTCTTC
CASSPTGSPRNEQFF
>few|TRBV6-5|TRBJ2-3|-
TGTGCCAGCAGTTACACCCCTCGCACAGATACGCAGTATTTT
CASSYTPRTDTQYF
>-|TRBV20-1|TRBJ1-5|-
TGCAGTGTTAATAACCGGGACAAGCCCAATCAGCCCCAGCATTTT
CSVNNRDKPNQPQHF
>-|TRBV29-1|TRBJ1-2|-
TGCAGCGTTGATAAAGAGAGGGGGTCCTATGGCTACACCTTC
CSVDKERGSYGYTF
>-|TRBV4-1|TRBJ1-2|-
TGCGCCAGCAGCCAAGTAGGCACAGGAGGGTTCTATGGCTACACCTTC
CASSQVGTGGFYGYTF
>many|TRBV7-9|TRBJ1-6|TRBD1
TGTGCCAGCAGCCCGGGGGACAGGGGAGATTCACCCCTCCACTTT
CASSPGDRGDSPLHF
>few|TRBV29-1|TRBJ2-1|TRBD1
TGCAGCGTTCGGCAGGGGGATGAGCAGTTCTTC
CSVRQGDEQFF
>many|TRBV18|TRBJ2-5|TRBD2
TGTGCCAGCTCACCAAACCCCGGCGGGGGGGAGACCCAGTACTTC
CASSPNPGGGETQYF
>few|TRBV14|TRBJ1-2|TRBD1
TGTGCCAGCAGCCAGGGGGACAGTAACTATGGCTACACCTTC
CASSQGDSNYGYTF
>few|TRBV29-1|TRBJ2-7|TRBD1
TGCAGCGTTGAAGCACGGAGACAGGGGGTTTGGGAGCAGTACTTC
CSVEARRQGVWEQYF
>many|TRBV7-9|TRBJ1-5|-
TGTGCCAGCAGCTTAGGGGGTTTAAGCAATCAGCCCCAGCATTTT
CASSLGGLSNQPQHF
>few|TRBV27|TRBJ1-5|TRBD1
TGTGCCAGCAGTTTAACAGGGGGCGTACAGCCCCAGCATTTT
CASSLTGGVQPQHF
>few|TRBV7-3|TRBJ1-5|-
TGTGCCAGCAGCTTATCAGGAGAGGGACAGCCCCAGCATTTT
CASSLSGEGQPQHF
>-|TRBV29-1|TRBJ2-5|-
TGCAGCGTTGAGGGGGGGGCGGTGGAGACCCAGTACTTC
CSVEGGAVETQYF
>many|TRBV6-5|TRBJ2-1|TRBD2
TGTGCCAGCAGTTACGGGCTAGCGGGGGGGAGGGGCGAGCAGTTCTTC
CASSYGLAGGRGEQFF
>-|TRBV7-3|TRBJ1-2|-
TGTGCCAGCAGCGCATGGAACGGCGGCCTTGAGGGCTACACCTTC
CASSAWNGGLEGYTF
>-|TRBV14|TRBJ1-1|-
TGTGCCAGCAGCCAGCTAGGAGTGGAAGCTTTCTTT
CASSQLGVEAFF
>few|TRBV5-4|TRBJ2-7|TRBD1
TGTGCCAGCTCATCCCCCGGGACAGTTTCCTACGAGCAGTACTTC
CASSSPGTVSYEQYF
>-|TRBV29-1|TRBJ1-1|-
TGCAGCGTTGGACGGCGTAGTACGAACACTGAAGCTTTCTTT
CSVGRRSTNTEAFF
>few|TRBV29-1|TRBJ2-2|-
TGCAGCGTCGCCGCGAACACCGGGGAGCTGTTTTTT
CSVAANTGELFF
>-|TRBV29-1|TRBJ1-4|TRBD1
TGCAGCGTTGAAGATCCGGACAGGGGAACTGAAAAACTGTTTTTT
CSVEDPDRGTEKLFF
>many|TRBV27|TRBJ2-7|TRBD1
TGTGCCAGCAGTTTATGGCAGGGGGCGTACGAGCAGTACTTC
CASSLWQGAYEQYF
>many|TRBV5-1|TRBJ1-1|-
TGCGCCAGCAGTTCAGGGGAGTACACTGAAGCTTTCTTT
CASSSGEYTEAFF
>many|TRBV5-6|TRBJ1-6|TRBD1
TGTGCCAGCAGCGGGGGACAGAATATTAATTCACCCCTCCACTTT
CASSGGQNINSPLHF
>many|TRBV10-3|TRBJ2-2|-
TGTGCCATCAAAGGAGGAGACAACACCGGGGAGCTGTTTTTT
CAIKGGDNTGELFF
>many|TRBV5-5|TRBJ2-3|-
TGTGCCAGCAGCTTGGATCAGTCCCGTACGCAGTATTTT
CASSLDQSRTQYF
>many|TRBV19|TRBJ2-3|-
TGTGCCAGTCGTGTAGTTATCAAGGCAGATACGCAGTATTTT
CASRVVIKADTQYF
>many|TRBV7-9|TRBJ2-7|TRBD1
TGTGCCAGCAGCTCCCCCTGGGACAGAGACGAGCAGTACTTC
CASSSPWDRDEQYF
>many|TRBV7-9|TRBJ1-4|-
TGTGCCAGCAGCTTAGGAGGAGGGCATAATGAAAAACTGTTTTTT
CASSLGGGHNEKLFF
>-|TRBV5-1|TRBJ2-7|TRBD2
TGCGCCAGCAGCTTGACGTCTAGCGGGAACTACGAGCAGTACTTC
CASSLTSSGNYEQYF
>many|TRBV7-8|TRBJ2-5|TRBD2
TGTGCCAGCAGCGCCCGACTAGCGGGTAGTGTAGAGACCCAGTACTTC
CASSARLAGSVETQYF
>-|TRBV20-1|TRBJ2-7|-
TGCAGTGCTAGGATTGGGGTCTACGAGCAGTACTTC
CSARIGVYEQYF
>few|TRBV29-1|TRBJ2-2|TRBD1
TGCAGCGTTACCGACCCAACAGGGGACGATGGCGGGGAGCTGTTTTTT
CSVTDPTGDDGGELFF
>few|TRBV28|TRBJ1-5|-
TGTGCCAGCAAACACGGGGTAATCTATCAGCCCCAGCATTTT
CASKHGVIYQPQHF
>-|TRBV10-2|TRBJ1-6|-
TGCGCCAGCAGCCCGGTCGGGGGGCTATCCTACTCCTATAATTCACCCCTCCACTTT
CASSPVGGLSYSYNSPLHF
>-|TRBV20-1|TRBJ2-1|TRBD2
TGCAGTGCTAGAGACATAGGGACTAGCGGGGGGGCCGGTCCCTACAATGAGCAGTTCTTC
CSARDIGTSGGAGPYNEQFF
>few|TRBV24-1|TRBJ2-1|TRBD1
TGTGCCACCAGTAAGGGAGGGACAGGGGTTTTAGATGAGCAGTTCTTC
CATSKGGTGVLDEQFF
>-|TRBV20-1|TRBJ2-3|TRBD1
TGCAGTGCCCAAAAGGGGGCAGGGGGATGGATCACCTATACGGGGTATTTT
CSAQKGAGGWITYTGYF
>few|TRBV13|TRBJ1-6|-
TGTGCCAGCAGCTTTAATATGAGGGGTTCACCCCTCCACTTT
CASSFNMRGSPLHF